This TCR beta chain was captured in a study of T cells in Graves' hyperthyroidism and ophthalmopathy. For ophthalmopathy patients, the Clinical Activity Score was at least 3 and the NOSPECS grade at least 4; duration was under 3 months. Study-wide results and caveats: Before onset, ophthalmopathy was predicted by the model a median around 6.2 months earlier.

As for this clonotype: Its antigen is undetermined.

Amplification targeted TCR beta CDR3 regions from RNA transcripts. An initial round of RT-PCR targeting the TCR CDR3 relied on the HTBI primer set. One entry per CDR3 protein, called by TCRdb with MiXCR from the multiplex PCR reads. The table shows 400,000 to 550,000 distinct CDR3 sequences, with around 22% occurring only once. V shed 0 bases and J shed 3 bases, with 12 bases lying between them. The germline V gene has CDR1 MNHEY and CDR2 SVGAGI. The CDR3 consists of 15 residues. V and J are TRBV6-5 and TRBJ2-7; a weak D match, TRBD1 (6 bases). The sequenced sample consisted of blood. This sequence was found in a woman in her 30s with Graves' ophthalmopathy. Here the CDR3 reads CASSYSTGPLYEQYF. The DNA for the CDR3 is TGTGCCAGCAGTTACTCGACAGGACCCCTCTACGAGCAGTACTTC.